Each of the 14 T cell receptor beta chains below was sequenced from the same sample in a study of cytomegalovirus exposure and HLA in healthy donors. The PCR contained 60 Vbeta and 13 Jbeta primers. Only in-frame clones appear in the TCRdb table, and some are missing; sequencing was by immunoSEQ multiplex PCR. The sample gives roughly 150,000 clones, approximately 85% of which show up once; approximately 2.5% is in the top ten. The sequenced sample was PBMCs. These receptors were collected from a man aged 25 to 45 in good health and CMV-seropositive.

The chain joins TRBV7-9 to TRBJ2-7; possible D gene TRBD1, 5 bases. In germline, CDR1 is SEHNR, CDR2 FQNEAQ (reference sequence). The CDR3 contains 14 residues. Trimming pared 2 bases from V and 6 bases from J, leaving 14 bases between. The CDR3 sequence is CASSLQPEGVEQYF. The DNA for the CDR3 is TGTGCCAGCAGCTTACAACCCGAAGGGGTCGAGCAGTACTTC.

This clone was seen just once. This chain links TRBV18 with TRBJ2-1; possible D gene TRBD2, 5 bases. In germline, CDR1 is KGHSH, CDR2 LQKENI. This CDR3 is built from 12 residues. Trimming took off 5 bases at V and 7 bases at J, with 9 bases between the two ends. The CDR3 bases are TGTGCCAGCTCATTTGCGGGTAATGAGCAGTTCTTC. This encodes CASSFAGNEQFF.

The count of this clone is one. The gene calls are TRBV6-6 and TRBJ1-1; D may be TRBD1 (5 bases). V was cut by 4 bases and J by 0 bases, with 15 bases left in between. Germline V CDR1 and CDR2: MNHNY, SVGAGI (reference sequence). The CDR3 is 16 amino acids. The CDR3 loop is CASSSRQLSMNTEAFF. In DNA, the CDR3 is TGTGCCAGCAGTTCGAGACAGCTCAGCATGAACACTGAAGCTTTCTTT.

This chain uses TRBV2 with TRBJ2-7; 10 positions match TRBD2. In germline, CDR1 is SNHLY, CDR2 FYNNEI. CDR3 length equals 15 residues. CDR3 nucleotide sequence: TGTGCTCCTAAACCCACCGGGACTAGCGTAGGTGAGCAGTACGTC. Its protein product is CAPKPTGTSVGEQYV.

The V and J genes are TRBV6-5 and TRBJ1-5; 7 bases line up with TRBD1. V gave up 7 bases and J gave up 2 bases; unmatched junction bases: 2. The CDR3 consists of 13 residues. From germline, CDR1 is MNHEY and CDR2 SVGAGI. As DNA, the CDR3 is TGTGCCAGCACTGACAGGGGCAATCAGCCCCAGCATTTT. It encodes CASTDRGNQPQHF.

This chain links TRBV29-1 with TRBJ1-1; D not resolved. Deletions cut 0 bases from V and 1 base from J, with 9 bases between. The CDR3 covers 14 residues. Germline assignment: CDR1 SQVTM and CDR2 ANQGSEA. The CDR3 loop reads CSVEEWQANTEAFF. DNA of the CDR3: TGCAGCGTTGAAGAATGGCAGGCGAACACTGAAGCTTTCTTT.

The J gene is TRBJ2-3, the V gene TRBV7-2; D is possibly TRBD2 (5 bases). The CDR3 sequence is 14 residues long. V was pared by 4 bases and J by 4 bases, with 12 bases between. Germline V gene lookup returns CDR1 SGHTA and CDR2 FQGNSA. CDR3 amino acids: CASSSRRGSDTQYF. The CDR3 coding sequence is TGTGCCAGCAGCTCCCGACGAGGGTCAGATACGCAGTATTTT.

The CDR3, as DNA: TGTGCCAGCAGTGAGTTCCGGGACAGGGGCTACGAGCAGTACTTC. It encodes CASSEFRDRGYEQYF. The rearrangement joins TRBV6-6 to TRBJ2-7; 10 bases are a match to TRBD1. CDR1 is MNHNY, CDR2 SVGAGI, per germline (reference sequence). The CDR3 runs 15 residues. V was clipped by 5 bases and J by 3 bases; unmatched bases: 7.

This chain connects TRBV6-5 to TRBJ1-3; 9 bases fit TRBD1. Germline assignment: CDR1 MNHEY and CDR2 SVGAGI. This CDR3 spans 15 amino acids. V was pared by 7 bases and J by 0 bases, with 4 bases of the junction left unmatched. The CDR3 DNA reads as TGTGCCAGCAAGGACAGGGGCTTCTCTGGAAACACCATATATTTT. Its protein is CASKDRGFSGNTIYF.

The chain joins TRBV2 to TRBJ1-2, with D hard to call. The CDR3 has 12 amino acids. V gave up 2 bases and J gave up 7 bases, with 8 bases separating them. The germline CDR1 and CDR2 sequences are SNHLY and FYNNEI. Here the CDR3 DNA reads TGTGCCAGCAGTGAATCAGGTTTTGGCTACACCTTC. This codes for CASSESGFGYTF.

A single count supports this clone. V and J are TRBV28 and TRBJ2-5, with 14 nucleotides matching TRBD2. Germline-derived CDR1 and CDR2 are MDHEN and SYDVKM. The V segment lost 5 bases and the J segment 1 base; nucleotides outside the gene matches: 18. The CDR3 is 21 residues long. The DNA of the CDR3 is TGTGCCAGCAGTGCTGAACATAGGAGATTCGGACTAGCGGGGGGCCAAGAGACCCAGTACTTC. This gives the protein CASSAEHRRFGLAGGQETQYF.

The rearrangement links TRBV9 to TRBJ2-2; D not resolved. V was clipped by 0 bases and J by 7 bases, with 13 bases between them. This CDR3 is 15 amino acids long. Germline lookup yields CDR1 SGDLS and CDR2 YYNGEE. CDR3 amino acids: CASSVVTGSIGELFF. In DNA form, the CDR3 reads TGTGCCAGCAGCGTAGTGACCGGGTCCATCGGGGAGCTGTTTTTT.

This clone appeared a single time. The V and J genes are TRBV19 and TRBJ1-5, with D possibly matching TRBD1 (6 bases). The CDR3 runs to 14 residues. Germline CDR1 reads LNHDA; CDR2 reads SQIVND (reference sequence). The germline V and J ends were trimmed by 1 base and 11 bases, with 15 bases remaining between them. CDR3 bases: TGTGCCAGTAGTATAGGGGGGGGACAAGGGGCCCAGCATTTT. This sequence encodes CASSIGGGQGAQHF.

The chain carries TRBV7-3 and TRBJ2-1, with D possibly matching TRBD1 (5 bases). The CDR3 consists of 15 residues. Germline V gives CDR1 SGHTA, CDR2 FQGTGA. V was shortened by 0 bases and J by 8 bases, with 14 bases between the two germline ends. DNA of the CDR3: TGTGCCAGCAGCTTAACGCCAGGGAATAGGTATGAGCAGTTCTTC. Its translation is CASSLTPGNRYEQFF. The full variable domain, with the rest looked up from reference TRBV7-3 and TRBJ2-1, is GAGVSQTPSNKVTEKGKYVELRCDPISGHTALYWYRQSLGQGPEFLIYFQGTGAADDSGLPNDRFFAVRPEGSVSTLKIQRTERGDSAVYLCASSLTPGNRYEQFFGPGTRLTVL.